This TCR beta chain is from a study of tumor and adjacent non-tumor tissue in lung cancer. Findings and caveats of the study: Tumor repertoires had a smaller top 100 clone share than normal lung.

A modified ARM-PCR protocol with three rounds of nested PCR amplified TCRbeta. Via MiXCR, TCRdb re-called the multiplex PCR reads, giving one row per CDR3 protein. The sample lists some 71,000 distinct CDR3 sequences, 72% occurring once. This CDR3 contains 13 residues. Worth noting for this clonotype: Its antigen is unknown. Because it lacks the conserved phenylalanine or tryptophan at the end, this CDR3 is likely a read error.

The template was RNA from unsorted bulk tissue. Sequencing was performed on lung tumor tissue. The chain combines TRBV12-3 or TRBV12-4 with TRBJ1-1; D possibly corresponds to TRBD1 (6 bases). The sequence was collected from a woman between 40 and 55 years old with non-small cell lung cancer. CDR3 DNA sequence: TGTGCCGGCAGGCCGGACAGAACCACTGAAGCTTTCTCT. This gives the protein CAGRPDRTTEAFS.